This TCR beta chain was recovered during a study of T cells in Graves' hyperthyroidism and ophthalmopathy. Study-wide findings and caveats: The model predicted ophthalmopathy a median about 6.6 months before onset. Most clonotypes expanded in the thyroid (above 0.001) were also present in blood.

This clonotype was seen at least ten times. The antigen remains unidentified. In germline, CDR1 is KGHSY, CDR2 FQNENV. The V end lost 2 bases, the J end lost 4 bases, and 12 bases lay between the germline ends. This CDR3 spans 15 amino acids. Any patient presenting with uncontrolled infection, other autoimmune disease, pregnancy or lactation was left out. Every diagnosis used clinical symptoms, serum thyroxine and TRAb, thyroid ultrasound and orbital computed tomography. Amplification targeted TCR beta CDR3 regions from RNA transcripts. TCR CDR3 underwent first-round RT-PCR with the HTBI primer set. TCRdb ran MiXCR on the multiplex PCR reads and lists one entry per CDR3 protein. The table records some 570,000 distinct CDR3 sequences, 14% of them present only once.

The receptor was isolated from a young woman with Graves' ophthalmopathy. V is TRBV16 and J is TRBJ1-5; D is perhaps TRBD1 (5 bases). Sequencing was carried out using blood. CDR3 region: CASSQGRVANQPQHF. Here the CDR3 DNA reads TGTGCCAGCAGCCAAGGCAGGGTAGCGAATCAGCCCCAGCATTTT.